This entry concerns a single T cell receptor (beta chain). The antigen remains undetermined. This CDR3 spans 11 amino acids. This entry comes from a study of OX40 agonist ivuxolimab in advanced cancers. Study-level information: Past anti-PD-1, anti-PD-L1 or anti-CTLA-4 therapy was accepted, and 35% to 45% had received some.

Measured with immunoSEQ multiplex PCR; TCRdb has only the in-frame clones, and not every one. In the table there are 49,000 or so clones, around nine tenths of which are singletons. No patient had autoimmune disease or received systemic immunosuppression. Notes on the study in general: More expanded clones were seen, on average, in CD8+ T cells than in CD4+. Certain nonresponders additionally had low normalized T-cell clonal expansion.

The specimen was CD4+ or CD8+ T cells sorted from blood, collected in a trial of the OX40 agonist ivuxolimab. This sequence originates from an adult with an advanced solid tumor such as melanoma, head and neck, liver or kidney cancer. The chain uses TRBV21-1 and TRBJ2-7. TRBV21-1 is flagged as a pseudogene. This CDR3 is CASRDLYEQYF. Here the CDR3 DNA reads TGTGCCAGCAGGGACCTTTACGAGCAGTACTTC.